Sequencing of this T cell receptor (beta chain) was carried out in a study of blood T cell repertoires in COVID-19 (dated by TCRdb to 2018 to 2021). With respect to the entire study: Samples covering the acute and convalescent phases of COVID-19 were provided by collaborators in the United States, Italy and Spain. The material from the prospective study consisted of cDNA or gDNA derived from T cells, B-cell-depleted T cells, or PBMCs. The samples were drawn from the first 160 participants of the ongoing ImmuneRACE study and from 950 to 1,500 subjects provided by 6 global collaborators. The repertoires were made available in a free public database intended to serve as a resource for research on the immune response to SARS-CoV-2. A de-identified subject ID, COVID-19 status, age in years and sex were almost always included in the sample metadata. Where HLA class I and class II types were available, the types were taken from metadata supplied by the sample provider, not from assay-based typing. Subjects who had been exposed to COVID-19, were actively infected with it, or had recovered from it provided the deeply sampled blood TCRbeta repertoires that made up the dataset. Study-level results and caveats: Clinical and demographic metadata were provided uncurated, with the amount varying by source and participant.

The CDR3 numbers 17 residues from cysteine through phenylalanine. The retained sequence is limited to the CDR3, 51 bases, with the frame set at the first base. Trimmed from V: 6 bases; trimmed from J: 0 bases; junction bases lacking a gene match: 5. Looking up the germline V gene yields CDR1 SGHAT and CDR2 FQNNGV. Concerning this clone itself: Its binding antigen is unknown. Nothing much larger sits one base from this clone, and base qualities are not available.

The immunoSEQ Assay, a bias-controlled multiplex PCR, was used to amplify TCRbeta CDR3 regions from genomic DNA. Under the source paper's analysis protocol: Within the assay, amplification of reference gene primers was used to estimate how many nucleated cells each sample contained. To quantify the absolute abundance of each unique TCRbeta CDR3 rearrangement, sequence reads were collapsed and filtered. For each sample, productive Simpson clonality was calculated as the square root of Simpson's diversity index across productive rearrangements. Sourced from immuneACCESS, this table was stored by TCRdb with only in-frame sequences that have V and J called. A share of the clones is absent; for the studies checked, an unresolved V gene accounts for under half, and the remainder has no known explanation. V and J calls and clone size follow that table, whereas D and trimming were derived from the DNA. A total of 200,000 to 250,000 clones appear in this sample, approximately 88% of them only once. Together, the top ten hold 9% to 12% of the sample.

Participants in the prospective study were aged about 18 to 95 years, lived in about two dozen United States geographic areas, and enrolled through a virtual design. In the prospective study, cohorts were assigned on the basis of participant-reported clinical history obtained from a screening survey and a study questionnaire. Mobile phlebotomists in the prospective study collected whole blood, serum and a nasopharyngeal or oropharyngeal swab from every participant. Participants in the prospective study had the option to provide additional blood draws and questionnaires over an approximately 2-month period. Prospective study blood samples were shipped either frozen or at room temperature before DNA extraction.

The sequencing input was PBMCs or T cells enriched from blood (not recorded which). The sequence was collected from a man aged 18 to 29 with acute COVID-19. The rearranged segments are TRBV11-2 and TRBJ2-3; 14 of the junction bases match TRBD2. The DNA is TGTGCCAGCAGGCCGGGACTAGCGGGAGCTAGCACAGATACGCAGTATTTT. Translated, this is CASRPGLAGASTDTQYF.